The clone carrying this T cell receptor (beta chain) appeared many times. Its specificity is not known. These data come from a study of T cell repertoires in cytomegalovirus infection. Study context: CMV infection together with matching HLA type was indicated by public TCR beta signatures. Study results and caveats: The study identified carriers of CMV plus the relevant HLA from cumulative public TCR beta family frequency. The ex vivo response was dominated by HLA-C-restricted CMV-specific TCR beta clonotypes.

This CDR3 is 19 amino acids long. V was shortened by 4 bases and J by 1 base, with 23 bases between the two germline ends. Germline V lookup: CDR1 SGHVS, CDR2 FNYEAQ. Each CDR3 protein gets one entry after TCRdb re-called the reads with MiXCR. The data contain roughly 310,000 distinct CDR3 sequences, roughly 15% of them singletons. This chain joins TRBV7-6 and TRBJ2-1, with a tentative D call TRBD2 (5 bases). What was sequenced was PBMCs. The receptor was derived from a human donor in good health (CMV status not recorded). Some clones in this sample may be carry-over from other donors' samples. The CDR3 sequence: CASSSPPVRTYGSYNEQFF. For the CDR3, the DNA is TGTGCCAGCAGCTCCCCTCCGGTCAGGACTTATGGATCCTACAATGAGCAGTTCTTC. Full variable domain (missing parts from reference TRBV7-6 and TRBJ2-1): GAGVSQSPRYKVTKRGQDVALRCDPISGHVSLYWYRQALGQGPEFLTYFNYEAQQDKSGLPNDRFSAERPEGSISTLTIQRTEQRDSAMYRCASSSPPVRTYGSYNEQFFGPGTRLTVL.